The text below deals with one T cell receptor beta chain. Its antigen is still unknown. The CDR3 consists of 16 residues. Germline-derived CDR1 and CDR2 are SQVTM and ANQGSEA. V lost 1 base to trimming and J lost 8 bases; unmatched junction nucleotides: 13. Peripheral blood, about 10 milliliters per donor, was collected. This specimen belongs to a study of blood T cells in healthy people across ages. Findings and caveats of the study: Strong correlation was found linking TCR beta diversity to naive T cell percentage. Unsorted PBMCs ruled out conclusive naive versus antigen-experienced comparison. Diversity was estimated from one million T cells, and these estimates were considered underestimates.

Next came a second PCR, run for about 6 to 11 cycles, which used a sample-barcoded 5' primer along with a J-beta primer mix. TCRdb analysed the 5' RACE reads with MiXCR anew, one entry per CDR3 protein. This sample has more than 1,400,000 distinct CDR3 sequences; about 43% occur once, and the top ten carry roughly 8.2%. The receptor was isolated from a woman aged 18-30 years in good health. The gene calls are TRBV29-1 and TRBJ1-4, with TRBD1 matching 7 bases. The sequencing input was blood. The CDR3 DNA reads TGCAGCGTTGAAGCGCAAGGACAGGCCGGCGGGGAAAAACTGTTTTTT. Amino acid sequence: CSVEAQGQAGGEKLFF.